Listed below are T cell receptor beta chains from one sample, sequenced in a study of T-cell memory formation after mild COVID-19. From the 5' RACE reads, TCRdb called clonotypes with MiXCR, one entry per CDR3 protein. The table records 300,000 to 350,000 distinct CDR3 sequences, over 10% of them present only once. Sequenced: PBMCs or a T cell subset sorted from them (not recorded which). These receptors originate from a man younger than 35 who had mild COVID-19 (a few samples of this study predate the infection). Cell type and time point are not known. Both conserved end residues are part of each CDR3. D genes are given only for firm matches. Clone size is stated in some rows and not others, as once, few, many or a class when expanded.

D	size	V	J	CDR3	DNA
TRBD1	few	TRBV4-1	TRBJ2-7	CASSPRQGVGYEQYF	TGCGCCAGCAGCCCGAGACAGGGGGTCGGCTACGAGCAGTACTTC
TRBD1	few	TRBV14	TRBJ2-1	CASSQRTGTDEQFF	TGTGCCAGCAGCCAAAGGACAGGGACAGATGAGCAGTTCTTC
-	few	TRBV19	TRBJ2-1	CASSISLGNEQFF	TGTGCCAGTAGTATATCTCTTGGCAACGAGCAGTTCTTC
TRBD2	few	TRBV24-1	TRBJ2-1	CATSALGLAGINEQFF	TGTGCCACCAGTGCCCTCGGACTAGCGGGAATCAATGAGCAGTTCTTC
-	many	TRBV4-3	TRBJ2-1	CASSQDIGDNEQFF	TGCGCCAGCAGCCAAGATATCGGGGACAATGAGCAGTTCTTC
TRBD1	-	TRBV7-2	TRBJ2-2	CASSYTTGGRGELFF	TGTGCCAGCAGCTATACTACAGGGGGCCGCGGGGAGCTGTTTTTT
TRBD2	many	TRBV6-6	TRBJ2-3	CASSLRGIAGSTDTQYF	TGTGCCAGCAGCCTACGGGGGATAGCGGGGAGCACAGATACGCAGTATTTT
TRBD2	-	TRBV3-1	TRBJ2-1	CASRLLAGGPDEQFF	TGTGCCAGCAGGCTTCTAGCGGGGGGCCCCGATGAGCAGTTCTTC
TRBD1	few	TRBV12-3/TRBV12-4	TRBJ1-6	CASRRQGEPLHF	TGTGCCAGCAGGAGACAGGGGGAACCCCTCCACTTT
-	many	TRBV7-3	TRBJ2-2	CASSSVKGGELFF	TGTGCCAGCAGCTCCGTTAAAGGCGGGGAGCTGTTTTTT